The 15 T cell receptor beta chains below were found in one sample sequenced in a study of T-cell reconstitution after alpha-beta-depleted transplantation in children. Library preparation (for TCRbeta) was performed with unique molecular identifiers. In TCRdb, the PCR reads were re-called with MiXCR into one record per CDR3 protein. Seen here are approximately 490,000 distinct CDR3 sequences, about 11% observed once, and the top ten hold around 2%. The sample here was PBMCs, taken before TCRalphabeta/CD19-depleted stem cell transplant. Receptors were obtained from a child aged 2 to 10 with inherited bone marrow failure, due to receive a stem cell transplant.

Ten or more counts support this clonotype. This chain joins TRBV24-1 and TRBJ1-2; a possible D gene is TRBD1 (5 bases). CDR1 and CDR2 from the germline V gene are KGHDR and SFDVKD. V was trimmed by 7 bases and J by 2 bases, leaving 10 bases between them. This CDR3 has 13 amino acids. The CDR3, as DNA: TGTGCCACCAGCGCGACAGCAAACTATGGCTACACCTTC. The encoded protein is CATSATANYGYTF.

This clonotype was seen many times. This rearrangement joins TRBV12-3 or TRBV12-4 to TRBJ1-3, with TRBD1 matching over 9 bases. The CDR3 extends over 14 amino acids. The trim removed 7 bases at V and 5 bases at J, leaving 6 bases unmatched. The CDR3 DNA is TGTGCCAGCACCCTGACAGGGGGTAGAAACACCATATATTTT. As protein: CASTLTGGRNTIYF.

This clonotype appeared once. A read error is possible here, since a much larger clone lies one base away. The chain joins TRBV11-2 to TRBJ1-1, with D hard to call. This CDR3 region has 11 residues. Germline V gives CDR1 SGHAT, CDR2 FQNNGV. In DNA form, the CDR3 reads TGTGCCAGCAGCTTAGATGAGGAAGATTTCTTT. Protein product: CASSLDEEDFF.

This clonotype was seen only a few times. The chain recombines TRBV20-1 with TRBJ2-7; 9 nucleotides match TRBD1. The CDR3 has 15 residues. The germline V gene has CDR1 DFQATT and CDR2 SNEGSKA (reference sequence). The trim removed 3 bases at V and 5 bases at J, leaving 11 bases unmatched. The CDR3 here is CSASSPGQGVHEQYF. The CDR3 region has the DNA TGCAGTGCTAGTTCCCCGGGACAGGGTGTCCACGAGCAGTACTTC.

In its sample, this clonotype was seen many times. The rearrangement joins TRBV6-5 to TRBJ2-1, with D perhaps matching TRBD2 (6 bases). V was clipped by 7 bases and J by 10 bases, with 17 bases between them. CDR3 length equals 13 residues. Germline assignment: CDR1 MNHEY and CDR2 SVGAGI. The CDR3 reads CASTLGRTNEQFF. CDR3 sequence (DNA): TGTGCCAGCACCTTGGGAAGGACTAACGAGCAGTTCTTC.

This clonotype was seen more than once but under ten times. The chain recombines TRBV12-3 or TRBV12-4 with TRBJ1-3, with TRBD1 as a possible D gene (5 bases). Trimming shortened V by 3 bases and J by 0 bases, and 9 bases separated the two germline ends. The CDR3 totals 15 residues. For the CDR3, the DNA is TGTGCCAGCAGTTTGAGGGGCCTCTCTGGAAACACCATATATTTT. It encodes CASSLRGLSGNTIYF.

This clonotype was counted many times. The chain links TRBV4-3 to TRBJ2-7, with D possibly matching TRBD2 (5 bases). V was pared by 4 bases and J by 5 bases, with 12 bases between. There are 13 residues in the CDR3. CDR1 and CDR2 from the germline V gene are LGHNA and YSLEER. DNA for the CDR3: TGCGCCAGCAGCCCGGAGGTTGGCCACGAGCAGTACTTC. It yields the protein CASSPEVGHEQYF.

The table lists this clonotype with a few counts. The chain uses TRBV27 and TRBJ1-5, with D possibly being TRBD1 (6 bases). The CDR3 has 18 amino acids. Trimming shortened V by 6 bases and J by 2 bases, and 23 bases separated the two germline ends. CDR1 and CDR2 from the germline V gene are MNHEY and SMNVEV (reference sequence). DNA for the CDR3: TGTGCCAGCAGCCCATTAAAGGCCTCACCAGGGGGCAATCAGCCCCAGCATTTT. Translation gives CASSPLKASPGGNQPQHF.

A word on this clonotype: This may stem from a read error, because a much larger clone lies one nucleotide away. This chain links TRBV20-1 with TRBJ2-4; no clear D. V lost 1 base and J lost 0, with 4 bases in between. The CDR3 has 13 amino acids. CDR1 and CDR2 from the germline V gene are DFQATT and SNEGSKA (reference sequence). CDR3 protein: CSARGIAKNIQYF. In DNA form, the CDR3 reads TGCAGTGCTAGAGGTATAGCCAAAAACATTCAGTACTTC.

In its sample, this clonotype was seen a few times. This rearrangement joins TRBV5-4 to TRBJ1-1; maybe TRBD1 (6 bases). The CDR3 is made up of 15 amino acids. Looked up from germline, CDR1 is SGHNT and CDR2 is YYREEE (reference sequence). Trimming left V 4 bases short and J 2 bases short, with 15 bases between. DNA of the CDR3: TGTGCCAGCAGCCCTTCAGCGGACAGCAACACTGAAGCTTTCTTT. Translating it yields CASSPSADSNTEAFF.

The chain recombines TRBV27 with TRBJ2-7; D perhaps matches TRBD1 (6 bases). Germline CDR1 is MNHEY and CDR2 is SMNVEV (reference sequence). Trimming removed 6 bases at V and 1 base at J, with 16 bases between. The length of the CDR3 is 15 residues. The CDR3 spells CASRWTASSSYEQYF. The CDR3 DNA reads TGTGCCAGCAGATGGACAGCCTCGTCGTCCTACGAGCAGTACTTC.

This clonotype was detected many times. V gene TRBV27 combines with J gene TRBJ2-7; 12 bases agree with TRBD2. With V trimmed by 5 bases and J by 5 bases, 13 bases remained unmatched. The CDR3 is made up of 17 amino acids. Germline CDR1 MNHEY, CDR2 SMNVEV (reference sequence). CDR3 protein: CASSPAQTSGRINEQYF. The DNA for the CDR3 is TGTGCCAGCAGTCCCGCCCAGACTAGCGGGAGAATCAACGAGCAGTACTTC.

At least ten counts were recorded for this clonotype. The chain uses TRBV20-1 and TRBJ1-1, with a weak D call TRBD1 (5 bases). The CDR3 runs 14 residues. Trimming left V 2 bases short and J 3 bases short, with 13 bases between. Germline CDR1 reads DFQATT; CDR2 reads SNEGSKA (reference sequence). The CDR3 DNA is TGCAGTGCTAGACACGGAGCGGGGGACACTGAAGCTTTCTTT. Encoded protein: CSARHGAGDTEAFF.

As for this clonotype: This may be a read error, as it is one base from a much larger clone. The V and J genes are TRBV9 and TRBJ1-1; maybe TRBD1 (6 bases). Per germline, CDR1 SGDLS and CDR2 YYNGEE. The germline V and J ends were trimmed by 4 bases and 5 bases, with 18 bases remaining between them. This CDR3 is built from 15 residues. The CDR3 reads CASSPRGGRLTEAFF. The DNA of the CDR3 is TGTGCCAGCAGCCCACGTGGGGGCAGGCTTACTGAAGCTTTCTTT.

CDR3 sequence reads: CASSLGSLQGWQYF. CDR3 bases: TGTGCCAGCAGCTTAGGTTCTCTACAGGGCTGGCAGTACTTC. The gene calls are TRBV7-8 and TRBJ2-7; weak D call: TRBD1 (6 bases). The germline CDR1 and CDR2 sequences are SGHVS and FQNEAQ. There are 14 residues in the CDR3. V lost 1 base, J lost 9 bases, and 16 bases lay in between. The whole variable domain, remainder taken from reference TRBV7-8 and TRBJ2-7, is GAGVSQSPRYKVAKRGQDVALRCDPISGHVSLFWYQQALGQGPEFLTYFQNEAQLDKSGLPSDRFFAERPEGSVSTLKIQRTQQEDSAVYLCASSLGSLQGWQYFGPGTRLTVT.